Described below is a single T cell receptor beta chain sequence and its context. Its antigen is unknown. CDR1 SGHAT and CDR2 FQDESV come from the germline V gene (reference sequence). V lost 1 base and J 2 bases, leaving 11 bases between the germline ends. There are 15 residues in the CDR3. These data are taken from a study of T cells in localized non-small cell lung cancer. Study outcomes and limitations: Tumor showed lower T cell clonality than uninvolved adjacent lung, where it was highest. Because only a single region of the tumor was sequenced, heterogeneity remains possible.

This table comes from immunoSEQ multiplex PCR, and its TCRdb copy is limited to in-frame clones, with some not included. The sample contains some 50,000 clones, about 87% of which appear only once. The sequencing here drew on PBMCs, taken before any cancer treatment. The chain carries TRBV11-1 and TRBJ1-1; unclear D gene. The sequence came from a female donor with stage II lung adenocarcinoma. CDR3 DNA: TGTGCCAGCAGCTTAGACAGTGGGGTCAACACTGAAGCTTTCTTT. It codes for CASSLDSGVNTEAFF.